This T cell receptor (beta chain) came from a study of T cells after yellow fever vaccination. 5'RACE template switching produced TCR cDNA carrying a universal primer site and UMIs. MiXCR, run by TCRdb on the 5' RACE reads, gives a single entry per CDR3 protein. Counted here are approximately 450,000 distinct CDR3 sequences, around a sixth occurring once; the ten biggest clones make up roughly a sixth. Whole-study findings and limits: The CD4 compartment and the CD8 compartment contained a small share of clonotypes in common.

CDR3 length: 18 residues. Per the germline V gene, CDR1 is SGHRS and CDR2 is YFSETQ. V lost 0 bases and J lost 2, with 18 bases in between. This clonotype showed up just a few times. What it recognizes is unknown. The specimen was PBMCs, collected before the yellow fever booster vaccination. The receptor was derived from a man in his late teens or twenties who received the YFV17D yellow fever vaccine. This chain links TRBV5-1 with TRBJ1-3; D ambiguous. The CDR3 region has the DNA TGCGCCAGCAGCTTGGATTCTCAGGCCGCCCGTCCTGGAAACACCATATATTTT. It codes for CASSLDSQAARPGNTIYF.